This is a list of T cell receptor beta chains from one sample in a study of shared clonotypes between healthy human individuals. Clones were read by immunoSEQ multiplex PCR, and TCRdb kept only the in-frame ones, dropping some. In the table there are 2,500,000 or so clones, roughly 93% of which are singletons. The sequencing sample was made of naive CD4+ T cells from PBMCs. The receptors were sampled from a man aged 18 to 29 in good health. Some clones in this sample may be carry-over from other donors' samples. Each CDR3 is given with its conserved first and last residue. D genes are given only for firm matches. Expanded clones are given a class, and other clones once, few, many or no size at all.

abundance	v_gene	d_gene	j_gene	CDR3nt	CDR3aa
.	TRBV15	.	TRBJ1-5	TGTGCCACCAGCCCTCGGGCCCGAAGCAATCAGCCCCAGCATTTT	CATSPRARSNQPQHF
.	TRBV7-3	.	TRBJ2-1	TGTGCCAGCAGCCAGGACTATCTCAATGAGCAGTTCTTC	CASSQDYLNEQFF
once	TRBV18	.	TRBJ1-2	TGTGCCAGCTCACCGACTGGATTAAATTTTTATGGCTACACCTTC	CASSPTGLNFYGYTF
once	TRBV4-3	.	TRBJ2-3	TGCGCCAGCAGCGCAGGCAGTGGGGATACGCAGTATTTT	CASSAGSGDTQYF
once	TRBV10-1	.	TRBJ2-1	TGCGCCAGCAGTGAGTGGGGGGCCGGGGACAATGAGCAGTTCTTC	CASSEWGAGDNEQFF
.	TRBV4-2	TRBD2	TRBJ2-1	TGTGCCAGCAGCCAAGACCCCTCAGGACTAGCGGGAGTGGTTGAGCAGTTCTTC	CASSQDPSGLAGVVEQFF
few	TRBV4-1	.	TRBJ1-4	TGCGCCAGCAGCCAAGAGTCTTTGCCAACTAATGAAAAACTGTTTTTT	CASSQESLPTNEKLFF
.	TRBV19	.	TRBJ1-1	TGTGCCAGTAGTTGGGAGGGGAGGAGGACTGAAGCTTTCTTT	CASSWEGRRTEAFF
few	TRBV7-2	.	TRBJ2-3	TGTGCCAGCAGCTTAGTGGGGACAGATACGCAGTATTTT	CASSLVGTDTQYF
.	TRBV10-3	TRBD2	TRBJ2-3	TGTGCCACCAGTAGCGGGACCCAAGATACGCAGTATTTT	CATSSGTQDTQYF
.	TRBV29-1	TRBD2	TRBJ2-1	TGCAGCGTTGAAGATTGGGGTGGACTAGCGGGAAACCGCAATGAGCAGTTCTTC	CSVEDWGGLAGNRNEQFF
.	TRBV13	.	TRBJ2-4	TGTGCCAGCAGCTCGATCGGGAACCAGGGGATGGGCAAAAACATTCAGTACTTC	CASSSIGNQGMGKNIQYF
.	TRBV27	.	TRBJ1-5	TGTGCCAGCAGACCGACCCGGACAAAGAATAGCAATCAGCCCCAGCATTTT	CASRPTRTKNSNQPQHF
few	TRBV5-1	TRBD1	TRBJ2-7	TGCGCCAGCAGCCCCGGGACAGCCTACGAGCAGTACTTC	CASSPGTAYEQYF
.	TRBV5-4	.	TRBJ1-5	TGTGCCAGCAGCTTGGCCGGACAGAGCAATCAGCCCCAGCATTTT	CASSLAGQSNQPQHF
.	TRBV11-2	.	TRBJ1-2	TGTGCCAGCAGCTTAAGTGACGGTACTAACTATGGCTACACCTTC	CASSLSDGTNYGYTF
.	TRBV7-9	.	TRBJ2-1	TGTGCCAGCAGCCAAGGCGGGCGGCTAGTTCTCAATGAGCAGTTCTTC	CASSQGGRLVLNEQFF
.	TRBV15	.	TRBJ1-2	TGTGCCACCAGCAAAAACAGAGATGGCTACACCTTC	CATSKNRDGYTF